These 9 T cell receptor beta chains were sequenced from one sample in a study of blood T cells in healthy people across ages. The authors ran a second PCR of about 6 to 11 cycles using a sample-barcoded 5' primer and a J-beta primer mix. TCRdb ran MiXCR on the 5' RACE reads and lists one entry per CDR3 protein. The table lists over 1,500,000 distinct CDR3 sequences, roughly 43% of them singletons. Sequencing was carried out using blood. These receptors all come from a human donor in good health.

The J gene is TRBJ2-1, the V gene TRBV7-3; D is perhaps TRBD2 (5 bases). Per germline, CDR1 SGHTA and CDR2 FQGTGA. The V gene lost 6 bases and the J gene lost 0 bases, with 18 bases spanning the gap. The CDR3 spans 17 residues. In DNA, the CDR3 is TGTGCCAGCAGTTCGGGAAGGCATCGGAGCTCCTACAATGAGCAGTTCTTC. Amino acids: CASSSGRHRSSYNEQFF.

The chain joins TRBV28 to TRBJ1-2; D might be TRBD1 (5 bases). The germline CDR1 and CDR2 sequences are MDHEN and SYDVKM. The CDR3 has 15 amino acids. The V and J ends lost 6 bases and 5 bases respectively, with 19 bases between them. The CDR3 nucleotides read TGTGCCAGCAGACCACCGGGACTATGGGGATATGGCTACACCTTC. It encodes CASRPPGLWGYGYTF.

This clonotype was seen only a few times. The V call is TRBV20-1, the J call TRBJ2-7; weak D call: TRBD1 (5 bases). Trimming removed 0 bases from V and 3 bases from J, with 15 bases in between. This CDR3 is 15 amino acids long. Germline V gives CDR1 DFQATT, CDR2 SNEGSKA (reference sequence). The CDR3 nucleotides read TGCAGTGCTAGAGATCTGGGGCCAACCCTCTACGAGCAGTACTTC. It is translated as CSARDLGPTLYEQYF.

This CDR3 is CASSPPGRQGGDNEQFF. DNA for the CDR3: TGTGCCAGCAGCCCCCCCGGACGGCAGGGAGGAGACAATGAGCAGTTCTTC. V and J are TRBV3-1 and TRBJ2-1; tentatively, D is TRBD2 (6 bases). The germline V gene encodes CDR1 LGHDT and CDR2 YNNKEL (reference sequence). The V end was cut by 4 bases, the J end by 5 bases, with 21 bases between. The CDR3 contains 17 residues.

This chain links TRBV6-4 with TRBJ2-1, with 8 positions matching TRBD2. J lost 0 bases, V lost 6 bases, and 16 bases had no gene match. The length of the CDR3 is 19 residues. Per germline, CDR1 MRHNA and CDR2 SNTAGT. The CDR3 DNA is TGTGCCAGCAGACTATTGGGACTAGGGCCCAGTACCTCCTACAATGAGCAGTTCTTC. This codes for CASRLLGLGPSTSYNEQFF.

The chain has TRBV4-2 and TRBJ2-5, with D perhaps matching TRBD1 (7 bases). Looked up from germline, CDR1 is LGHNA and CDR2 is YNFKEQ. The CDR3 sequence is 15 residues long. Trimming pared 3 bases from V and 2 bases from J, leaving 13 bases between. The chain's CDR3 is CASSQEGQPQETQYF. CDR3 coding DNA: TGTGCCAGCAGCCAGGAGGGACAGCCTCAAGAGACCCAGTACTTC.

A few counts support this clonotype. J is TRBJ2-7 and V is TRBV7-9; D is ambiguous. The germline V gene encodes CDR1 SEHNR and CDR2 FQNEAQ (reference sequence). This CDR3 is 13 amino acids long. With 5 bases removed from V and 4 bases from J, the gap between germline ends came to 12 bases. The CDR3 loop is CASSTQTGYEQYF. The CDR3 nucleotides read TGTGCCAGCAGCACCCAGACTGGATACGAGCAGTACTTC.

The J gene is TRBJ1-2, the V gene TRBV4-3; D perhaps matches TRBD1 (5 bases). Germline loops: CDR1 LGHNA, CDR2 YSLEER. The CDR3 sequence is 16 residues long. Trimming took off 4 bases at V and 5 bases at J, with 20 bases between the two ends. The CDR3 sequence: CASSREPGTGDYGYTF. The CDR3 bases are TGCGCCAGCAGCCGAGAGCCGGGGACGGGGGATTATGGCTACACCTTC.

Only a few counts were recorded for this clonotype. The V gene is TRBV7-4, the J gene TRBJ2-5; the D gene could be TRBD1 or TRBD2 (7 bases each). The germline V and J ends were trimmed by 5 bases and 3 bases, with 13 bases remaining between them. The CDR3 is 14 amino acids. Germline CDR1 reads SGHVT; CDR2 reads SQSDAQ. The DNA of the CDR3 is TGTGCCAGCAGCCCGCCAGGGGGGGAAGAGACCCAGTACTTC. Translating it yields CASSPPGGEETQYF.